Given below is one TCR beta chain in context. What it binds is unknown. This sample is part of a study of cytomegalovirus exposure and HLA in healthy donors. The PCR used 60 Vbeta and 13 Jbeta primers. Measured with immunoSEQ multiplex PCR; TCRdb has only the in-frame clones, and not every one. The sample lists some 120,000 clones, about four fifths occurring once. V lost 0 bases, J lost 0 bases, and 9 bases lay in between. This CDR3 contains 16 residues. Germline V gene sequence: CDR1 SGHAT, CDR2 FQNNGV. General observations from the study: For most TCR beta V segments, an earlier analysis put the productive rate at about 87% or about 30% of the time. Across HLA loci, a later analysis found differing TCR association rates, with DRB1 most and HLA-C fewest.

The source is a man between 18 and 35 years old in good health and CMV-seronegative. The chain is built from TRBV11-2 and TRBJ1-3; D unclear. The sequenced material came from PBMCs. In nucleotides, the CDR3 is TGTGCCAGCAGCTTAGATTCGCGAAGCTCTGGAAACACCATATATTTT. Its protein is CASSLDSRSSGNTIYF.